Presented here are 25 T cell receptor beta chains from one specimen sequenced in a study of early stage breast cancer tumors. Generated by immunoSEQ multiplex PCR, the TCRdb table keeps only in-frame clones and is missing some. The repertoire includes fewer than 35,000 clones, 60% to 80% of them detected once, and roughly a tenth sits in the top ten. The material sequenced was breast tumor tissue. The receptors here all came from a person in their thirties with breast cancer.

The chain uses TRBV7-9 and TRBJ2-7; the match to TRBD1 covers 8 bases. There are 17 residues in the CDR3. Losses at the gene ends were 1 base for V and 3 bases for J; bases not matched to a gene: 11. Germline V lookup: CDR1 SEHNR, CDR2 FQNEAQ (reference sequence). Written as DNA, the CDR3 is TGTGCCAGCAGCTTAGGGAGAGGGACAGGTCCTAGCTACGAGCAGTACTTC. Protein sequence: CASSLGRGTGPSYEQYF.

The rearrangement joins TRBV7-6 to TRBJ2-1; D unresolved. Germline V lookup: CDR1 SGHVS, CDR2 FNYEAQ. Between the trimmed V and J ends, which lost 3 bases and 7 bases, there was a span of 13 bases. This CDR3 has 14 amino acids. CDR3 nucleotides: TGTGCCAGCAGCTTCCGATCGCCCGGGAATGAGCAGTTCTTC. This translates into CASSFRSPGNEQFF.

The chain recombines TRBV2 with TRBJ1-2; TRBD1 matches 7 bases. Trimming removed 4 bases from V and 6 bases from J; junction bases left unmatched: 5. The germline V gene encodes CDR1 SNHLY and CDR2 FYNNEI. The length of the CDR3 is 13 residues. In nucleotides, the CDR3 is TGTGCCAGCAGTGTGACAGGGATCAATGGCTACACCTTC. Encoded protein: CASSVTGINGYTF. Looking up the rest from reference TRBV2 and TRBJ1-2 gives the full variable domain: EPEVTQTPSHQVTQMGQEVILRCVPISNHLYFYWYRQILGQKVEFLVSFYNNEISEKSEIFDDQFSVERPDGSNFTLKIRSTKLEDSAMYFCASSVTGINGYTFGSGTRLTVV.

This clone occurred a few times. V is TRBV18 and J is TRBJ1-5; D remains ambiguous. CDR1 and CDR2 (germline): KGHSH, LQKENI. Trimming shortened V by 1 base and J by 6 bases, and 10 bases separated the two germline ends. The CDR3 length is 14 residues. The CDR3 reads CASSPQLTPQPQHF. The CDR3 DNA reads TGTGCCAGCTCACCACAACTTACACCTCAGCCCCAGCATTTT.

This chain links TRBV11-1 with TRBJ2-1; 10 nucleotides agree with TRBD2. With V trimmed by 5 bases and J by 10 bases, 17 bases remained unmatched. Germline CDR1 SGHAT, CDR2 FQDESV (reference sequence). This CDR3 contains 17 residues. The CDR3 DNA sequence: TGTGCCAGCAGCCAAGTCGATGGGCTAGCGGGAGTGTCAGAGCAGTTCTTC. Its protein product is CASSQVDGLAGVSEQFF.

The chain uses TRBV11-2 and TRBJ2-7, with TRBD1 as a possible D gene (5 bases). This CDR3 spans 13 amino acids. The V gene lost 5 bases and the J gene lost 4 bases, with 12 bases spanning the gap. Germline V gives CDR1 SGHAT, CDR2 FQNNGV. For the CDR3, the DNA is TGTGCCAGCAGCCCTTCCCAGGGATACGAGCAGTACTTC. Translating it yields CASSPSQGYEQYF. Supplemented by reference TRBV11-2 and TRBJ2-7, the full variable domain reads EAGVAQSPRYKIIEKRQSVAFWCNPISGHATLYWYQQILGQGPKLLIQFQNNGVVDDSQLPKDRFSAERLKGVDSTLKIQPAKLEDSAVYLCASSPSQGYEQYFGPGTRLTVT.

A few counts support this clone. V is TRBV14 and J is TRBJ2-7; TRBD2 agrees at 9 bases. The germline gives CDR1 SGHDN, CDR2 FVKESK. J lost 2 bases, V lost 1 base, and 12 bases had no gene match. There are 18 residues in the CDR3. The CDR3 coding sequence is TGTGCCAGCAGCCAAGCTGGGGCTAGCGGGATCGGAGCCTACGAGCAGTACTTC. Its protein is CASSQAGASGIGAYEQYF.

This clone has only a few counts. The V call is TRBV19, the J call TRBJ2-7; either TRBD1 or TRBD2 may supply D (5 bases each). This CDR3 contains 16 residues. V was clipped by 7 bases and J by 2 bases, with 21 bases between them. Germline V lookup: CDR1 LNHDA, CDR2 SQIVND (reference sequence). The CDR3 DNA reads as TGTGCCAGTAACAAAAGGTTAGGGACGGAAACCTACGAGCAGTACTTC. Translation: CASNKRLGTETYEQYF.

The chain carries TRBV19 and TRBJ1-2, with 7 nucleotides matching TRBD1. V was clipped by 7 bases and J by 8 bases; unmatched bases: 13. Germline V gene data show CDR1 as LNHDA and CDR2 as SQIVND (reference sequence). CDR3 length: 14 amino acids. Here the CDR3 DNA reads TGTGCCAGTAACCCGGCAGGGGGATGGGACGGCTACACCTTC. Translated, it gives CASNPAGGWDGYTF. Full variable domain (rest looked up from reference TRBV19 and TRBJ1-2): DGGITQSPKYLFRKEGQNVTLSCEQNLNHDAMYWYRQDPGQGLRLIYYSQIVNDFQKGDIAEGYSVSREKKESFPLTVTSAQKNPTAFYLCASNPAGGWDGYTFGSGTRLTVV.

The CDR3 loop reads CASSARGTNYGYTF. DNA of the CDR3: TGTGCCAGCAGTGCCAGGGGAACTAACTATGGCTACACCTTC. The chain carries TRBV27 and TRBJ1-2, with a weak D call TRBD1 (6 bases). Trimming removed 5 bases from V and 0 bases from J, with 10 bases in between. The CDR3 covers 14 residues. CDR1 is MNHEY, CDR2 SMNVEV, per germline (reference sequence).

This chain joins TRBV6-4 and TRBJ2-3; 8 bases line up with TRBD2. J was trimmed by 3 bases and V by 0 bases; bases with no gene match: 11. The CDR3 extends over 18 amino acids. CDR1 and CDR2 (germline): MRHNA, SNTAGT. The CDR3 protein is CASSDSPGLEGGTDTQYF. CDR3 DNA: TGTGCCAGCAGTGACTCCCCGGGACTAGAGGGGGGAACAGATACGCAGTATTTT.

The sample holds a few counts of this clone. Written as DNA, the CDR3 is TGTGCCAGCCGACTAGCCTCCTACAATGAGCAGTTCTTC. Amino acids: CASRLASYNEQFF. The chain is built from TRBV28 and TRBJ2-1; 7 bases align to TRBD2. The J segment lost 0 bases and the V segment lost 8 bases, leaving 1 base of the junction unmatched. Germline CDR1 MDHEN, CDR2 SYDVKM. This CDR3 has 13 amino acids.

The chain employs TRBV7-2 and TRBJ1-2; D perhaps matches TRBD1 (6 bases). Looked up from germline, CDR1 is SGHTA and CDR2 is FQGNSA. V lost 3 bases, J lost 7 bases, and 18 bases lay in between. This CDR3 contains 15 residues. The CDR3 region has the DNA TGTGCCAGCAGCTTGGGCGTGGGACCGGGGGCTGGCTACACCTTC. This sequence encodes CASSLGVGPGAGYTF.

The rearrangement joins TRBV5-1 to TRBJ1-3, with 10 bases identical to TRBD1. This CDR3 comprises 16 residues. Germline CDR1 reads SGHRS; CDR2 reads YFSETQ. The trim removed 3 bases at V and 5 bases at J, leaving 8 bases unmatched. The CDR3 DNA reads TGCGCCAGCAGCTCTCTTGGGACAGGGGTACGAAACACCATATATTTT. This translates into CASSSLGTGVRNTIYF.

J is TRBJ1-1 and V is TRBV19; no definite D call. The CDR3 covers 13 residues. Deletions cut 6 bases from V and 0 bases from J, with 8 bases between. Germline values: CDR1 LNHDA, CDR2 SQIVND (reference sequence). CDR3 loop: CASSSLVNTEAFF. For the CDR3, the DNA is TGTGCCAGTAGCTCCTTGGTGAACACTGAAGCTTTCTTT. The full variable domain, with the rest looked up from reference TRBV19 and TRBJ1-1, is DGGITQSPKYLFRKEGQNVTLSCEQNLNHDAMYWYRQDPGQGLRLIYYSQIVNDFQKGDIAEGYSVSREKKESFPLTVTSAQKNPTAFYLCASSSLVNTEAFFGQGTRLTVV.

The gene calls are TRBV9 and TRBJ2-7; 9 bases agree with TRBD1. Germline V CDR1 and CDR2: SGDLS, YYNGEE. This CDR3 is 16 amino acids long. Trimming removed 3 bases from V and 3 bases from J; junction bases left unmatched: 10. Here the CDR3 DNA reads TGTGCCAGCAGCGCCGACGGTGGGGGACAGGGCTACGAGCAGTACTTC. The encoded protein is CASSADGGGQGYEQYF.

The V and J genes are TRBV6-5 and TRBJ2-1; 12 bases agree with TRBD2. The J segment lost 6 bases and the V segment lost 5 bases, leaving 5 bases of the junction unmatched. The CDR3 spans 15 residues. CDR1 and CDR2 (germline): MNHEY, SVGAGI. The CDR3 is CASSQLAGGGNEQFF. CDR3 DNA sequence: TGTGCCAGCAGTCAGCTAGCGGGAGGGGGCAATGAGCAGTTCTTC.

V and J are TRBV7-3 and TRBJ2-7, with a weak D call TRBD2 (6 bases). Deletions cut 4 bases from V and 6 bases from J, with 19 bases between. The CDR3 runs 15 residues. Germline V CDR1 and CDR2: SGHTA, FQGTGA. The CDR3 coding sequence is TGTGCCAGCAGCTCAACCCCTAGCGTACCTGGCGAGCAGTACTTC. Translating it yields CASSSTPSVPGEQYF.

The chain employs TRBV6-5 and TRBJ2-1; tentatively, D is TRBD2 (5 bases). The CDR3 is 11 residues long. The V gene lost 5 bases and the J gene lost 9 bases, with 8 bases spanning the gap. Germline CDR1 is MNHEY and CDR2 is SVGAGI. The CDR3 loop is CASSRESEQFF. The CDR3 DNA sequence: TGTGCCAGCAGTAGGGAGAGTGAGCAGTTCTTC.

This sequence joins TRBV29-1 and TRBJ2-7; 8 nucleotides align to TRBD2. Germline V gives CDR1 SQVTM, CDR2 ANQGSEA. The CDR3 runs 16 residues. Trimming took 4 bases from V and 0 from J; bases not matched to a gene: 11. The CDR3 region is CSVVFGGRRYSYEQYF. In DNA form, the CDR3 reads TGCAGCGTTGTGTTTGGCGGGAGGAGATACTCCTACGAGCAGTACTTC.

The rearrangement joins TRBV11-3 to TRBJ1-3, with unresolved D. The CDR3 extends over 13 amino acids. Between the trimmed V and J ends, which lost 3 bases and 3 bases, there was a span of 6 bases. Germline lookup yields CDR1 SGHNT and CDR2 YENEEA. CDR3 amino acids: CASSLGGGNTIYF. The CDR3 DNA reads TGTGCCAGCAGCTTGGGCGGTGGAAACACCATATATTTT.

CDR3 in amino acids: CASSVGFLEETQYF. DNA for the CDR3: TGTGCCAGCAGCGTAGGGTTCCTCGAAGAGACCCAGTACTTC. The chain combines TRBV9 with TRBJ2-5; D call uncertain. The V gene's germline CDR1 is SGDLS and CDR2 YYNGEE. The V and J ends lost 0 bases and 3 bases respectively, with 9 bases between them. The CDR3 is made up of 14 amino acids.

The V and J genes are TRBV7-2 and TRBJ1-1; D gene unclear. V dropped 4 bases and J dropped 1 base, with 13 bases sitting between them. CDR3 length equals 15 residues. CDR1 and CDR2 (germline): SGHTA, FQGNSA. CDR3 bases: TGTGCCAGCAGCTCCCCGGCGGACCCGAACACTGAAGCTTTCTTT. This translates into CASSSPADPNTEAFF.

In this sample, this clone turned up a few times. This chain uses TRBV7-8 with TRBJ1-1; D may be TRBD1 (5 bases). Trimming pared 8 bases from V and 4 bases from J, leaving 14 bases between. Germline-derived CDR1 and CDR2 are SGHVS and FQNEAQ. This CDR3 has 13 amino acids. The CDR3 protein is CASAGRRGTEAFF. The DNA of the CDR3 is TGTGCCAGCGCCGGGCGAAGGGGCACTGAAGCTTTCTTT.

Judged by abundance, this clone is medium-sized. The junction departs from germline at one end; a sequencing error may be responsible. The CDR3 nucleotides are TGTGCCAGCAGTTTGGGAGGCGGCTACACCTTC. As protein: CASSLGGGYTF. The V call is TRBV5-6, the J call TRBJ1-2; no clear D gene. Germline CDR1 and CDR2: SGHDT and YYEEEE. The CDR3 has 11 residues.